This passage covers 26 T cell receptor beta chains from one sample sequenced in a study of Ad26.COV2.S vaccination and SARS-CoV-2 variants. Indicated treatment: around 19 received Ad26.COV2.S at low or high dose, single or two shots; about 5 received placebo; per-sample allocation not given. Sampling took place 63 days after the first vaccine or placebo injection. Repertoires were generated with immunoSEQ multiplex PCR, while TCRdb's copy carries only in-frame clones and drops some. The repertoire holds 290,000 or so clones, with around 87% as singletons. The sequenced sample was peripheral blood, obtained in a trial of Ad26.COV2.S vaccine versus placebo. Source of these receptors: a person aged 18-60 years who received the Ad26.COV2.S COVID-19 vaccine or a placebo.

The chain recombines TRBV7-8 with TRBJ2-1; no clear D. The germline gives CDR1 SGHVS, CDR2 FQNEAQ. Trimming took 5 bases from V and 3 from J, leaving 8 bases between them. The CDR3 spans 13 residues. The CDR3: CASSLENYNEQFF. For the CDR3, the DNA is TGTGCCAGCAGCCTGGAGAACTACAATGAGCAGTTCTTC. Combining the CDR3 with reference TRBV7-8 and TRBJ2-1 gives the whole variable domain GAGVSQSPRYKVAKRGQDVALRCDPISGHVSLFWYQQALGQGPEFLTYFQNEAQLDKSGLPSDRFFAERPEGSVSTLKIQRTQQEDSAVYLCASSLENYNEQFFGPGTRLTVL.

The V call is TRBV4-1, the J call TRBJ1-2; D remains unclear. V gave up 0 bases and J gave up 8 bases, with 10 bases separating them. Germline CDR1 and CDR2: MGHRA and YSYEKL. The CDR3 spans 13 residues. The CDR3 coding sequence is TGCGCCAGCAGCCAAGAAGGAGCGACAGGCTACACCTTC. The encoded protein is CASSQEGATGYTF.

The CDR3 nucleotides read TGTGCCAGCAGCGGGCTCGGGAGCTCCTATAATTCACCCCTCCACTTT. Translation gives CASSGLGSSYNSPLHF. The chain is built from TRBV2 and TRBJ1-6, with D unresolved. V lost 6 bases to trimming and J lost 0 bases, with 12 bases between them. The CDR3 contains 16 residues. The germline gives CDR1 SNHLY, CDR2 FYNNEI.

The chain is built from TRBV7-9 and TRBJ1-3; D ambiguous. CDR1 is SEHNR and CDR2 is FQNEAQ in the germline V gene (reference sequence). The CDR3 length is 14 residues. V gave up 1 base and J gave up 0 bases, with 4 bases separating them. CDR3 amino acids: CASSLVDSGNTIYF. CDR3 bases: TGTGCCAGCAGCTTAGTAGACTCTGGAAACACCATATATTTT.

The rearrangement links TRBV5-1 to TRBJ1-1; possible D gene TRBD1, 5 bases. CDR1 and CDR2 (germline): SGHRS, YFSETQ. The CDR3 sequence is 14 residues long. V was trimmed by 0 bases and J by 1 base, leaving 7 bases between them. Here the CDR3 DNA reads TGCGCCAGCAGCTTGGAGAGGGGGAACACTGAAGCTTTCTTT. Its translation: CASSLERGNTEAFF. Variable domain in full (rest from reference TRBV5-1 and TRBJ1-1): KAGVTQTPRYLIKTRGQQVTLSCSPISGHRSVSWYQQTPGQGLQFLFEYFSETQRNKGNFPGRFSGRQFSNSRSEMNVSTLELGDSALYLCASSLERGNTEAFFGQGTRLTVV.

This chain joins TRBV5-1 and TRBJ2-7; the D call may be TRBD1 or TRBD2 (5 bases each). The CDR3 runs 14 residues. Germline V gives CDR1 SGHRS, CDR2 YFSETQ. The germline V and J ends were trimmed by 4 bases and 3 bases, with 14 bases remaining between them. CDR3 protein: CASSPPGPVYEQYF. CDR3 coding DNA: TGCGCCAGCAGCCCCCCGGGACCCGTCTACGAGCAGTACTTC.

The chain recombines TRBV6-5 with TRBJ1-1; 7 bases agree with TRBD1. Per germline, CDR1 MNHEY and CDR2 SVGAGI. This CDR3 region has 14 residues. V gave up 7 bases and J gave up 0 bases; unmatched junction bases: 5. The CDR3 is CASNKGQLNTEAFF. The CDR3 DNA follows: TGTGCCAGCAACAAGGGACAGCTGAACACTGAAGCTTTCTTT.

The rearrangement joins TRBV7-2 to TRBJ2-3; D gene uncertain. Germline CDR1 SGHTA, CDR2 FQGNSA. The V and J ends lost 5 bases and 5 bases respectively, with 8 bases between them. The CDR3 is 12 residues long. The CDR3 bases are TGTGCCAGCAGCCGGCCCCGAGATACGCAGTATTTT. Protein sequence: CASSRPRDTQYF. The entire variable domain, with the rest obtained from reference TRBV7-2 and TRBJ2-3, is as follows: GAGVSQSPSNKVTEKGKDVELRCDPISGHTALYWYRQSLGQGLEFLIYFQGNSAPDKSGLPSDRFSAERTGGSVSTLTIQRTQQEDSAVYLCASSRPRDTQYFGPGTRLTVL.

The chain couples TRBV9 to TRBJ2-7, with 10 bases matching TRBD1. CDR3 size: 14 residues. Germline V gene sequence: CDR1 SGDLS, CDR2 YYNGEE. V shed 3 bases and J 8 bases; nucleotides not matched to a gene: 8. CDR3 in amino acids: CASSEGTGAWKQYF. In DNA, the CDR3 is TGTGCCAGCAGCGAGGGGACAGGGGCTTGGAAGCAGTACTTC.

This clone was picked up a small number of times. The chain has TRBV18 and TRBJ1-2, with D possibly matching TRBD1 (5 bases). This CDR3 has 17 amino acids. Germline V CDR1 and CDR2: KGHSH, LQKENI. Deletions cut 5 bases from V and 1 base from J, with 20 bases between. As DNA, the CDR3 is TGTGCCAGCTCATCTACGGGCGGGGGTCGCTTTAACTATGGCTACACCTTC. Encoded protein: CASSSTGGGRFNYGYTF.

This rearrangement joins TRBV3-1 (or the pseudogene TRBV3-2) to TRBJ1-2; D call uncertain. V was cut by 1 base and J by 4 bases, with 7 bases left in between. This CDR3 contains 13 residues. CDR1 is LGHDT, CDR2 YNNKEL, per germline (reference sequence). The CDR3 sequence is CASSQGRVYGYTF. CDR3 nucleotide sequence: TGTGCCAGCAGCCAAGGACGGGTCTATGGCTACACCTTC.

The CDR3 sequence is CASSLGRGLDTEAFF. Here the CDR3 DNA reads TGCGCCAGCAGCTTGGGCAGGGGGCTTGACACTGAAGCTTTCTTT. The chain combines TRBV5-1 with TRBJ1-1; 8 positions match TRBD1. This CDR3 region has 15 residues. Trimming took 0 bases from V and 3 from J; bases not matched to a gene: 4. In germline, CDR1 is SGHRS, CDR2 YFSETQ. Based on the CDR3 plus reference TRBV5-1 and TRBJ1-1, the full variable domain is KAGVTQTPRYLIKTRGQQVTLSCSPISGHRSVSWYQQTPGQGLQFLFEYFSETQRNKGNFPGRFSGRQFSNSRSEMNVSTLELGDSALYLCASSLGRGLDTEAFFGQGTRLTVV.

The CDR3 spells CASGGSYNEQFF. For the CDR3, the DNA is TGTGCCAGCGGGGGGAGCTACAATGAGCAGTTCTTC. The rearrangement uses TRBV6-5 and TRBJ2-1; weak D call: TRBD2 (6 bases). V was trimmed by 8 bases and J by 3 bases, leaving 8 bases between them. The length of the CDR3 is 12 residues. Per the germline V gene, CDR1 is MNHEY and CDR2 is SVGAGI.

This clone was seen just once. CDR3 bases: TGTGCCAGCAGCCGTAGCGGGGGGCCCACAGATACGCAGTATTTT. Translation gives CASSRSGGPTDTQYF. This chain uses TRBV6-5 with TRBJ2-3; 10 nucleotides agree with TRBD2. The CDR3 runs 15 residues. Germline loops: CDR1 MNHEY, CDR2 SVGAGI. After removal of 6 bases from V and 2 bases from J, the junction contained 5 bases not matched to a gene.

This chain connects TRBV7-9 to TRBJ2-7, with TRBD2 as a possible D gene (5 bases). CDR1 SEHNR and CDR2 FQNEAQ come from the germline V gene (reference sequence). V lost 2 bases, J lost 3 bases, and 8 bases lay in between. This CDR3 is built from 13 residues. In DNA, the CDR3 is TGTGCCAGCAGCTTACTCGGGAACTACGAGCAGTACTTC. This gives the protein CASSLLGNYEQYF.

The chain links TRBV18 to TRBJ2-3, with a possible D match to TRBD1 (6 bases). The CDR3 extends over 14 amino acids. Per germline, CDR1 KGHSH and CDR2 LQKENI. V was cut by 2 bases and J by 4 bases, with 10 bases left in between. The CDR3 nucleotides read TGTGCCAGCTCACCAACCACAGGGTCAGATACGCAGTATTTT. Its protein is CASSPTTGSDTQYF.

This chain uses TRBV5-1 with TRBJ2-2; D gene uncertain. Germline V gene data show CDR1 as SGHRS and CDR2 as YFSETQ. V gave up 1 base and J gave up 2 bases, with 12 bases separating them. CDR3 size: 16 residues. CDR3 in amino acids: CASSLRAQTNTGELFF. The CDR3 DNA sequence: TGCGCCAGCAGCTTGAGAGCGCAGACTAACACCGGGGAGCTGTTTTTT.

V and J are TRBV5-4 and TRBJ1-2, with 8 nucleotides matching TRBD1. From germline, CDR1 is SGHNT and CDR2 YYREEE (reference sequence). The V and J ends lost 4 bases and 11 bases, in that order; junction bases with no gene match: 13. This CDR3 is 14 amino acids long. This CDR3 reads CASSLGQGSVRYTF. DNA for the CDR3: TGTGCCAGCAGCCTAGGACAGGGATCGGTCCGGTACACCTTC.

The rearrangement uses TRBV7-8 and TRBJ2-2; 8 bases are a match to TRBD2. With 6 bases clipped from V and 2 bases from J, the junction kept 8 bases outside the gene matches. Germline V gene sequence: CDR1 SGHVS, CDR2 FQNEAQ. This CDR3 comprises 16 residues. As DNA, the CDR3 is TGTGCCAGCAGGATTACTAGCGGTAGAAACACCGGGGAGCTGTTTTTT. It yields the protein CASRITSGRNTGELFF.

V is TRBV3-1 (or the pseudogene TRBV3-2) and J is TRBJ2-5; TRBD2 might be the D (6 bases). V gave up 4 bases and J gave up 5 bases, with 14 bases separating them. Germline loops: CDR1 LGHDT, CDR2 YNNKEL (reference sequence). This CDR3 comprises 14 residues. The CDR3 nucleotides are TGTGCCAGCAGCCCAGGCCGGGGAGGCGAGACCCAGTACTTC. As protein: CASSPGRGGETQYF.

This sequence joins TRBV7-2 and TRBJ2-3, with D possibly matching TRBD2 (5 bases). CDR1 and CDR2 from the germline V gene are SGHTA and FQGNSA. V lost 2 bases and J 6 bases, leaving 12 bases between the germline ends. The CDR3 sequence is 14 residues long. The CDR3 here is CASSLPLSVDTQYF. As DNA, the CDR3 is TGTGCCAGCAGCTTACCTCTTAGCGTGGATACGCAGTATTTT.

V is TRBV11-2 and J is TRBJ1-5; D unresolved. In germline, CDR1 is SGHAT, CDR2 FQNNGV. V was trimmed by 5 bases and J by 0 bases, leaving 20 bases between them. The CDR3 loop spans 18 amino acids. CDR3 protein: CASSPRHRDFHSNQPQHF. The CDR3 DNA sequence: TGTGCCAGCAGCCCTAGACACAGAGATTTTCATAGCAATCAGCCCCAGCATTTT.

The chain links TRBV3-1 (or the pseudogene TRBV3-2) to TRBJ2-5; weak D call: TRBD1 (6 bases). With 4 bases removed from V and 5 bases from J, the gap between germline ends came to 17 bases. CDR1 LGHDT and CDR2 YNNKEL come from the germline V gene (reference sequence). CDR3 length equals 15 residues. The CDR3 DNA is TGTGCCAGCAGCCTCCGGGCCCCAGGGGCGGAGACCCAGTACTTC. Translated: CASSLRAPGAETQYF.

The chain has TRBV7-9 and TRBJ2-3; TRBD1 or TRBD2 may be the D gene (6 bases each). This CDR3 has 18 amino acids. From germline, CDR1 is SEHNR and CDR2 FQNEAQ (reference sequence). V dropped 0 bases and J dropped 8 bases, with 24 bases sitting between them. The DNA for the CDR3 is TGTGCCAGCAGCTTAGCACAGGGAATAGCGGACGCCCTAGGTACGCAGTATTTT. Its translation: CASSLAQGIADALGTQYF.

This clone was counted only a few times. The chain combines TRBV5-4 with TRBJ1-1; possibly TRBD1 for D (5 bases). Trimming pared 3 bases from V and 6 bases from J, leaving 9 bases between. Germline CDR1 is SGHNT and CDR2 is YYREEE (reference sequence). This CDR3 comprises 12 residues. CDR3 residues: CASSSGFSEAFF. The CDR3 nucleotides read TGTGCCAGCAGCTCAGGGTTCTCTGAAGCTTTCTTT.

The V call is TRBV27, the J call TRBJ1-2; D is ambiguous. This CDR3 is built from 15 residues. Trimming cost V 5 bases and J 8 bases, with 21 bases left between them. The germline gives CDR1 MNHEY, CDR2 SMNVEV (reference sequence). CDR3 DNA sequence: TGTGCCAGCAGTCCCCGCTCAGTCATAATCGGGGGCTACACCTTC. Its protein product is CASSPRSVIIGGYTF.